This T cell receptor beta chain was retrieved from a study of blood T cell repertoires in COVID-19 (dated by TCRdb to 2019 to 2021). About the investigation overall: Samples from collaborators originated in the United States, Italy and Spain and spanned both the acute and convalescent phases of COVID-19. Subjects who had been exposed to COVID-19, were actively infected with it, or had recovered from it provided the deeply sampled blood TCRbeta repertoires that made up the dataset. Where available, HLA class I and class II types were obtained from metadata supplied by the sample provider rather than from assay-based typing. The prospective study material was composed of cDNA or gDNA derived from T cells, B-cell-depleted T cells, or PBMCs. The samples were drawn from the first 160 participants of the ongoing ImmuneRACE study and from some 1,300 subjects provided by 6 global collaborators. A de-identified subject ID, COVID-19 status, age in years and sex were almost always included in the sample metadata. The repertoires were released in a freely available public database intended as a resource for research on the immune response to SARS-CoV-2.

The germline V gene supplies CDR1 MNHNS and CDR2 SASEGT. Trimming at the junction amounts to 2 bases on V and 4 bases on J, and the germline ends lie 12 bases apart. From the cysteine up to the phenylalanine, the CDR3 has a length of 15 residues. Only the CDR3 DNA is retained, 45 bases long and in frame from the first base. What the work shows at the level of the full study, not this receptor alone: The amount of clinical and demographic metadata varied by source and participant and was provided uncurated.

Whole blood was collected in K2EDTA tubes by collaborating institutions according to the institutions' own protocols. For TCRbeta analysis, collaborators shipped samples in one of three forms: frozen whole blood, isolated PBMCs, or DNA extracted from either of those sample types. The immunoSEQ Assay, a bias-controlled multiplex PCR, was used to amplify TCRbeta CDR3 regions from genomic DNA. The original methods were these. The number of nucleated cells in each sample was estimated from the amplification of reference gene primers within the assay. Sequence reads were collapsed and filtered to measure the absolute abundance of every unique TCRbeta CDR3 rearrangement. For each sample, productive Simpson clonality was calculated by taking the square root of Simpson's diversity index across productive rearrangements. Not all clones reach the TCRdb copy of this immuneACCESS table, which keeps in-frame sequences only. Checked studies attribute under half of the gap to unresolved V genes and leave the rest unexplained. The V and J calls and the clone size are those of that table, but D and trimming were determined from the DNA. Present in this sample are about 110,000 clones, approximately 88% of which were seen just once. Clones ranked in the top ten supply about 8.5% of the sample.

Comments on this clone: Its recognized antigen is unknown. Per-base quality was not reported, and no clone a single base away is much larger than it.

The chain is assembled from TRBV6-1 and TRBJ2-4; TRBD1 is perhaps the D gene, given 6 matching bases. The receptor was derived from a woman between 35 and 50 years old with acute or convalescent COVID-19. Sequenced: peripheral blood. The nucleotides read TGTGCCAGCAGTGAACCGGGACATCCGAAAAACATTCAGTACTTC. The encoded protein is CASSEPGHPKNIQYF.